The 13 T cell receptor beta chains below were found in one sample sequenced in a study of shared clonotypes between healthy human individuals. Only in-frame clones appear in the TCRdb table, and some are missing; sequencing was by immunoSEQ multiplex PCR. The sample yields just over 2,000,000 clones, roughly 95% seen once. As defined, naive CD8 cells were CD45RO-negative and positively selected for CCR7, with terminally differentiated effector memory CD45RA+ cells excluded. Sequenced sample: naive CD8+ T cells sorted from blood. The source of these receptors is a man in his late teens or twenties in good health.

The V call is TRBV6-1, the J call TRBJ2-3, with 7 bases aligning to TRBD2. Germline loops: CDR1 MNHNS, CDR2 SASEGT. The ends lost 3 bases at V and 2 bases at J; junction bases unmatched: 8. The CDR3 runs to 16 residues. In nucleotides, the CDR3 is TGTGCCAGCAGTGAGGCAGAGCGGGGTCCCACAGATACGCAGTATTTT. It yields the protein CASSEAERGPTDTQYF.

The chain couples TRBV11-2 to TRBJ2-1; tentative D call: TRBD1 (5 bases). The CDR3 consists of 18 residues. Germline CDR1 is SGHAT and CDR2 is FQNNGV. V lost 5 bases to trimming and J lost 4 bases, with 24 bases between them. The CDR3 region is CASSPRRPSGLPYNEQFF. Here the CDR3 DNA reads TGTGCCAGCAGCCCGCGACGCCCGTCAGGGTTACCGTACAATGAGCAGTTCTTC.

The rearrangement uses TRBV6-5 and TRBJ2-2, with 7 bases aligning to TRBD1. The V and J ends lost 6 bases and 1 base, in that order; junction bases with no gene match: 5. The germline CDR1 and CDR2 sequences are MNHEY and SVGAGI. This CDR3 is built from 15 residues. The chain's CDR3 is CASRFGTVNTGELFF. In DNA, the CDR3 is TGTGCCAGCAGATTCGGGACAGTGAACACCGGGGAGCTGTTTTTT.

Note on this clone: The same CDR3 arises from other DNA sequences in this sample as well. The chain has TRBV5-6 and TRBJ2-7; perhaps TRBD1 as D (6 bases). The CDR3 spans 12 residues. CDR1 and CDR2 from the germline V gene are SGHDT and YYEEEE. The ends were cut back, 4 bases at V and 3 bases at J, with 8 bases in the middle. The CDR3 loop reads CASSQDSYEQYF. The CDR3 DNA follows: TGTGCCAGCAGCCAGGACAGCTACGAGCAGTACTTC.

The chain uses TRBV6-1 and TRBJ1-3, with unresolved D. Germline values: CDR1 MNHNS, CDR2 SASEGT. V gave up 7 bases and J gave up 0 bases, with 13 bases separating them. The CDR3 is 15 amino acids. CDR3 DNA: TGTGCCAGCACCCCCGACGTGGGCTCTGGAAACACCATATATTTT. Protein: CASTPDVGSGNTIYF.

V usage is TRBV10-3 and J usage is TRBJ2-3; 11 bases map to TRBD1. In germline, CDR1 is ENHRY, CDR2 SYGVKD. Trimming at V came to 7 bases and at J to 4 bases, leaving 4 bases not matched to a gene. CDR3 length equals 14 residues. CDR3 sequence reads: CAINPGQGADTQYF. In DNA form, the CDR3 reads TGTGCCATCAACCCGGGACAGGGGGCAGATACGCAGTATTTT.

This clone was observed a few times. This rearrangement joins TRBV6-1 to TRBJ1-2; D not certain. Trimming took 7 bases from V and 4 from J, leaving 7 bases between them. Germline values: CDR1 MNHNS, CDR2 SASEGT. The CDR3 spans 11 residues. CDR3 protein: CASIQIYGYTF. The CDR3 DNA is TGTGCCAGCATCCAGATCTATGGCTACACCTTC.

V usage is TRBV5-6 and J usage is TRBJ2-7, with 9 bases fitting TRBD1. Unmatched junction bases numbered 10, after V lost 2 bases and J lost 7 bases. CDR3 length: 15 amino acids. The germline V gene encodes CDR1 SGHDT and CDR2 YYEEEE. The CDR3: CASSFRDRAVGEQYF. The CDR3 region has the DNA TGTGCCAGCAGCTTCAGGGACAGGGCCGTCGGGGAGCAGTACTTC. The full variable domain, completed using reference TRBV5-6 and TRBJ2-7, is DAGVTQSPTHLIKTRGQQVTLRCSPKSGHDTVSWYQQALGQGPQFIFQYYEEEERQRGNFPDRFSGHQFPNYSSELNVNALLLGDSALYLCASSFRDRAVGEQYFGPGTRLTVT.

The rearrangement joins TRBV7-9 to TRBJ1-5, with D perhaps TRBD1 (6 bases). The V end lost 3 bases, the J end lost 3 bases, and 15 bases lay between the germline ends. The germline gives CDR1 SEHNR, CDR2 FQNEAQ (reference sequence). This CDR3 spans 16 amino acids. Here the CDR3 reads CASSFGGAAFNQPQHF. The CDR3 DNA sequence: TGTGCCAGCAGCTTTGGGGGGGCAGCCTTCAATCAGCCCCAGCATTTT.

For this clone: The sample holds other DNA sequences that translate to the same CDR3. The J gene is TRBJ2-3, the V gene TRBV27, with 10 positions matching TRBD1. Germline assignment: CDR1 MNHEY and CDR2 SMNVEV (reference sequence). Losses at the gene ends were 5 bases for V and 4 bases for J; bases not matched to a gene: 3. The CDR3 covers 14 residues. CDR3 coding DNA: TGTGCCAGCAGTACAGGACAGGGGGCAGATACGCAGTATTTT. Its protein is CASSTGQGADTQYF.

The sample holds one count of this clone. J is TRBJ1-1 and V is TRBV19; unclear D gene. The V gene's germline CDR1 is LNHDA and CDR2 SQIVND (reference sequence). The CDR3 is 13 amino acids. Trimming shortened V by 9 bases and J by 5 bases, and 16 bases separated the two germline ends. This CDR3 reads CASLGGGRTEAFF. DNA of the CDR3: TGTGCCAGCCTCGGAGGAGGGCGGACTGAAGCTTTCTTT.

The J gene is TRBJ2-2, the V gene TRBV9; TRBD2 aligns across 7 bases. V lost 0 bases and J lost 6; bases outside the gene matches: 14. This CDR3 comprises 18 residues. Germline V gives CDR1 SGDLS, CDR2 YYNGEE. Written as DNA, the CDR3 is TGTGCCAGCAGCGTAGCTGAGATAAAGTGGGAGGGCCCCGGGGAGCTGTTTTTT. Protein product: CASSVAEIKWEGPGELFF.

This sequence joins TRBV9 and TRBJ1-5; D is perhaps TRBD1 (5 bases). The CDR3 totals 13 residues. Trimming removed 3 bases from V and 7 bases from J, with 11 bases in between. Germline V lookup: CDR1 SGDLS, CDR2 YYNGEE. CDR3 nucleotide sequence: TGTGCCAGCAGCGCTGGGGGAATACAGCCCCAGCATTTT. Amino acids: CASSAGGIQPQHF.